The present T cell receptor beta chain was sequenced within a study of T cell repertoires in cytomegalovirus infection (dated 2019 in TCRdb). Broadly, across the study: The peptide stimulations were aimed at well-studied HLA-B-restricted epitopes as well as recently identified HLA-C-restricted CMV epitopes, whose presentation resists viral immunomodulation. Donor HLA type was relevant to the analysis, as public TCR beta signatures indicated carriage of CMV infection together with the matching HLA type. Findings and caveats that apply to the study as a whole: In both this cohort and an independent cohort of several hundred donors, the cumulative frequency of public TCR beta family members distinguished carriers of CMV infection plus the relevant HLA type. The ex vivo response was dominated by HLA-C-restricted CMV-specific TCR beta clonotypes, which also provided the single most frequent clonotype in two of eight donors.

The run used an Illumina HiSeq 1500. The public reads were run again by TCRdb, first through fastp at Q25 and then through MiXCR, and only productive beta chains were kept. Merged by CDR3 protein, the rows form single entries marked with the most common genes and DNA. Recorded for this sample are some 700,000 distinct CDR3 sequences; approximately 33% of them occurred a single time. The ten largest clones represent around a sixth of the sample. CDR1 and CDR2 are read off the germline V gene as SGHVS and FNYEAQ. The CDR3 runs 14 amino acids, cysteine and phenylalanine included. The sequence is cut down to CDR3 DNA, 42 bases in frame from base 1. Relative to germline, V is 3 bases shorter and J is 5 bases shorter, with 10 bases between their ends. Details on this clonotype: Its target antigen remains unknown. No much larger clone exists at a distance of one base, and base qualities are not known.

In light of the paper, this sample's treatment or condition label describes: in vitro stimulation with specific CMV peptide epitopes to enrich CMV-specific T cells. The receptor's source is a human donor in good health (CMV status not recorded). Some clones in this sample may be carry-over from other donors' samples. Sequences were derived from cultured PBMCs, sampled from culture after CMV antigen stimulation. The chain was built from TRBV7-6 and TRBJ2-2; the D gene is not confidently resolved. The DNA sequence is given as TGTGCCAGCAGCTTTGCCGAGGTTACCGGGGAGCTGTTTTTT. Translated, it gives CASSFAEVTGELFF.